This T cell receptor beta chain is from a study of beta chain features in type 1 diabetes listed by TCRdb under 2018. Context from the whole study: Mean age, gender distribution, total cell number and subset yield did not differ between patients and healthy donors. In the study, TCRB repertoires of sorted circulating CD4+ T cell subsets from recently diagnosed type 1 diabetes patients were compared with those of matched healthy donors. Regulatory and stem cell-like memory subsets were isolated from only 8 patients and roughly eight healthy donors, whereas naive and central memory subsets came from all 30 or so donors. A total of roughly 99 million sorted cells were examined across all samples, and the number of cells per subset was strongly correlated with RNA yield.

Trimming removed 7 bases from V and 15 bases from J, leaving 19 bases between the germline ends. Taken from the germline V gene, the CDR1 and CDR2 loops are SQVTM and ANQGSEA. Including cysteine and phenylalanine, the CDR3 has 11 amino acids. The read is trimmed to its CDR3 DNA, 33 bases read in frame from base 1. With respect to this clone: The antigen this receptor binds is unknown. No base-level quality is on record; no much larger clone is a single base apart.

The High Capacity cDNA Reverse Transcription Kit was used to reverse transcribe all of the isolated RNA, meaning that expressed TCRB transcripts were what got sequenced. Deep immunoSEQ sequencing was applied to naive, central memory and regulatory T cell samples, giving an average of about 3.6 million total reads per sample. Sorted cells were lysed in RLT buffer and RNA was extracted with DNase-treated RNeasy Micro or Mini kits, depending on cell number. To prevent cross-contamination, every cell subset was processed on its own, while patient and healthy donor samples were processed together. Using the immunoSEQ multiplex PCR, TCRB sequences were amplified from cDNA into 87-bp fragments spanning the CDR3 region. The amplicons were sequenced using the Illumina HiSeq platform. In the source study's methods: PCR bias was computationally corrected using synthetic template baselines, reads within Hamming distance 2 were collapsed, and singletons that could not be merged were discarded. Reads were aligned against IMGT so that V, D and J genes, CDR3 length and insertions or deletions at six rearrangement sites could be assigned. Within each subset, clonotype counts were normalized to sorted cell number, and only after that were true diversity and Gini coefficients computed with the tcR R package. The overlap coefficient, calculated on TCRB nucleotide sequences, was used to quantify repertoire sharing. TCRdb limited this immuneACCESS table to in-frame rearrangements with V and J called. A share of clones is missing; checked studies link under half to unresolved V genes, and the rest is unexplained. V and J calls and clone size follow that table, whereas D and trimming were derived from the DNA. This sample gives roughly 290,000 clones in total; about 7.8% of them show up just once. The ten largest clonotypes hold roughly 1% of the sample.

From each donor, a single peripheral blood sample of around 120 mL on average was drawn into heparinised tubes. A BD FACSAria II and a panel including CD45RO, CCR7, CD25, CD127, CD95 and CD27 were used to sort naive, central memory, regulatory and stem cell-like memory CD4+ T cells. Purity was above 95% for every sorted population. PBMCs were separated immediately by Lymphoprep density gradient centrifugation and were stained directly, without being cultured. Samples were stained and sorted in pairs, with one healthy donor and one patient per experiment, so that batch effects were minimized. Paper-wide results and their limitations: Sequencing cDNA rather than genomic DNA could over-represent highly expressing activated cells, although activation and CD3 levels did not differ between groups. Only small numbers of individuals were included in the HLA sub-analyses, which left unresolved whether HLA type had any influence on TCRB rearrangement. Patients with type 1 diabetes made fewer insertions and deleted more nucleotides at VDJ recombination sites, implying thymic rearrangement abnormalities. A moderate but significant shortening of TCRB CDR3 length was observed in type 1 diabetes patients in all four CD4+ subsets. Naive, central memory and regulatory TCRB repertoires appeared to be more alike among patients than among healthy donors. Shorter templates might have been favored by PCR, but patient and control samples were amplified and corrected together, so both groups would have been affected equally by any skew.

The sample taken for sequencing was central memory CD4+ T cells from blood. The sequence is built from TRBV29-1 and TRBJ2-1, with the D call tentatively TRBD1 or TRBD2, each fitting 5 bases. This TCR derives from a woman aged 18-35 years in good health. The CDR3 here reads CSDGTYRHLFF. The nucleotide sequence reads as follows: TGCAGCGACGGGACCTACAGACATCTGTTCTTC.